The 4 T cell receptor beta chains given below trace back to one sample, sequenced in a study of T-cell memory formation after mild COVID-19. TCRdb processed the 5' RACE reads anew with MiXCR; each CDR3 protein has one entry. The table records hundreds of thousands of distinct CDR3 sequences, 17% of them present only once. The sequenced sample was PBMCs or a T cell subset sorted from them (not recorded which). The receptors originated from an adult woman who had mild COVID-19 (a few samples of this study predate the infection). Cell type and time point are not known.

This chain links TRBV20-1 with TRBJ2-3, with TRBD2 matching over 13 bases. This CDR3 spans 16 amino acids. The trim removed 3 bases at V and 6 bases at J, leaving 9 bases unmatched. Germline CDR1 and CDR2: DFQATT and SNEGSKA (reference sequence). In DNA, the CDR3 is TGCAGTGCTAGTCGACCGGGACTAGCGGGAATTGATACGCAGTATTTT. Protein sequence: CSASRPGLAGIDTQYF.

The sample holds a few counts of this clonotype. The chain carries TRBV28 and TRBJ2-7; TRBD1 matches at 8 bases. CDR3 length: 13 amino acids. The ends lost 7 bases at V and 6 bases at J; junction bases unmatched: 8. Germline CDR1 and CDR2: MDHEN and SYDVKM. The CDR3 region is CASTGQGGIEQYF. The CDR3 nucleotides read TGTGCCAGCACTGGACAGGGTGGGATCGAGCAGTACTTC.

CDR3 residues: CSGYGLAGVNEQFF. The CDR3 nucleotides are TGCAGCGGGTACGGTTTAGCGGGGGTCAATGAGCAGTTCTTC. The V call is TRBV29-1, the J call TRBJ2-1; the match to TRBD2 covers 9 bases. CDR3 length equals 14 residues. V was clipped by 7 bases and J by 6 bases; unmatched bases: 10. The germline V gene has CDR1 SQVTM and CDR2 ANQGSEA.

This clonotype has a handful of counts. CDR3 in amino acids: CASSRTGVAGDVSGELFF. For the CDR3, the DNA is TGCGCCAGCAGCCGGACGGGGGTAGCGGGAGACGTCTCCGGGGAGCTGTTTTTT. The chain uses TRBV4-3 and TRBJ2-2, with 9 bases aligning to TRBD2. The CDR3 extends over 18 amino acids. V shed 4 bases, J shed 6 bases, and the junction held 15 bases outside the gene matches. Per germline, CDR1 LGHNA and CDR2 YSLEER.